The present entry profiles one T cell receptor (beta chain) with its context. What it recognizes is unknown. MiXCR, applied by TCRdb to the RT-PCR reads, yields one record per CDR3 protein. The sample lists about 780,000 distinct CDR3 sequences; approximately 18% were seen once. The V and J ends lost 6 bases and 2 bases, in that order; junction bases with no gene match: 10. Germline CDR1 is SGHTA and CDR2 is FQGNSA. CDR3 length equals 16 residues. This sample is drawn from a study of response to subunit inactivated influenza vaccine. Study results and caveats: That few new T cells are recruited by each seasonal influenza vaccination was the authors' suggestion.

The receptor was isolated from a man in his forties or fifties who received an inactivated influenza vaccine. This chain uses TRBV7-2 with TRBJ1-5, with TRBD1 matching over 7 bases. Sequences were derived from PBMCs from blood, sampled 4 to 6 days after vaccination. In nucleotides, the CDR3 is TGTGCCAGCAGTTTAACAGGGGCGGTGGGCAATCAGCCCCAGCATTTT. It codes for CASSLTGAVGNQPQHF.